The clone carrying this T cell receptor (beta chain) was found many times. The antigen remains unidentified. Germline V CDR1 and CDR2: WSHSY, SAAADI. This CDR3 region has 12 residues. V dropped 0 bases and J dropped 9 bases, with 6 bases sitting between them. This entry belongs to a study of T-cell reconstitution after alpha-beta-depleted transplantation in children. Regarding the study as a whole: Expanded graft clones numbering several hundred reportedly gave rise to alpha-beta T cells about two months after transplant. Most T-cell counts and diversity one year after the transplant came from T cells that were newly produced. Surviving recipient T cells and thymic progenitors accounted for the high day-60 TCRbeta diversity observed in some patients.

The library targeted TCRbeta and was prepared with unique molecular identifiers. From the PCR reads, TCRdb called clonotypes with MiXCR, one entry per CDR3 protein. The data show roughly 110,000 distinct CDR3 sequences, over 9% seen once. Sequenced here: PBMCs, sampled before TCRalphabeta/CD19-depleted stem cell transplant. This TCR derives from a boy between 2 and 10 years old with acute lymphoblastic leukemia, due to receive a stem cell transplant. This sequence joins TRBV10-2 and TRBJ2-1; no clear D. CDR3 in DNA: TGCGCCAGCAGTGAGTCGTATGGTGAGCAGTTCTTC. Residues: CASSESYGEQFF.